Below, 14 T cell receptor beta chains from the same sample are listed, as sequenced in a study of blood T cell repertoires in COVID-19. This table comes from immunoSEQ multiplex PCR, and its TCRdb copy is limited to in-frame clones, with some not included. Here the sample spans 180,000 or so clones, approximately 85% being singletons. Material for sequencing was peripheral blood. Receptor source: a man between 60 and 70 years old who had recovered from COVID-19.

The DNA for the CDR3 is TGTGCCAGCAGCCTGGGACAGTTGGAGACCCAGTACTTC. Translated, it gives CASSLGQLETQYF. The V and J genes are TRBV11-3 and TRBJ2-5; 7 bases are shared with TRBD1. There are 13 residues in the CDR3. The germline gives CDR1 SGHNT, CDR2 YENEEA. V shed 5 bases and J 5 bases; nucleotides not matched to a gene: 5.

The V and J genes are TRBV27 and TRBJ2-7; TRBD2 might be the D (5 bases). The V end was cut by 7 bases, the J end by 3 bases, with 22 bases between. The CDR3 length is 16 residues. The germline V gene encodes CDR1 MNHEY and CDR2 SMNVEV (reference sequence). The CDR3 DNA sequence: TGTGCCAGCACCTCTACGCGAGGGAAGGTTATCTACGAGCAGTACTTC. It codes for CASTSTRGKVIYEQYF.

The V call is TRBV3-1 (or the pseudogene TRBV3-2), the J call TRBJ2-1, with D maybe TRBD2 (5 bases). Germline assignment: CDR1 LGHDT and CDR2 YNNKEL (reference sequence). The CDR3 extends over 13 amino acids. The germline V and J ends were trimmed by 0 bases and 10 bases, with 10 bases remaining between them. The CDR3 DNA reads TGTGCCAGCAGCCAAGATTACCGGGGAGAGCAGTTCTTC. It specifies CASSQDYRGEQFF.

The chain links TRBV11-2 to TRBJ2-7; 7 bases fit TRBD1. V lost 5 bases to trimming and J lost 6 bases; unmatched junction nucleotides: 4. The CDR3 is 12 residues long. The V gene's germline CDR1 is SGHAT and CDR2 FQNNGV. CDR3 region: CASSGDRAEQYF. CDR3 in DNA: TGTGCCAGCAGCGGAGACAGGGCCGAGCAGTACTTC.

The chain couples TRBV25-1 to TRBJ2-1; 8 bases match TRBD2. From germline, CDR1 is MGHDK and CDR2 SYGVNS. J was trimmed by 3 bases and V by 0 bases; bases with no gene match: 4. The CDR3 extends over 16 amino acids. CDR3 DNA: TGTGCCAGCAGTGAATATGGGCGGGGGGTCTACAATGAGCAGTTCTTC. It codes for CASSEYGRGVYNEQFF.

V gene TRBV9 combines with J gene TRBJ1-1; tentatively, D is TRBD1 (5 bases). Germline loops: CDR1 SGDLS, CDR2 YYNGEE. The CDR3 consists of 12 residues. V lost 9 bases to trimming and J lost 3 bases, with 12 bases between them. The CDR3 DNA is TGTGCCACCCCTGGAGGGGACACTGAAGCTTTCTTT. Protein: CATPGGDTEAFF.

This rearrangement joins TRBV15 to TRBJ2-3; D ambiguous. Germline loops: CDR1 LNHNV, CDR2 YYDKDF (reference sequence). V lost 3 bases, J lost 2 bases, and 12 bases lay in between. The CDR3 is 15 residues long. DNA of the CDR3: TGTGCCACCAGCAGGTCCTTGGCCCTCACAGATACGCAGTATTTT. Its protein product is CATSRSLALTDTQYF.

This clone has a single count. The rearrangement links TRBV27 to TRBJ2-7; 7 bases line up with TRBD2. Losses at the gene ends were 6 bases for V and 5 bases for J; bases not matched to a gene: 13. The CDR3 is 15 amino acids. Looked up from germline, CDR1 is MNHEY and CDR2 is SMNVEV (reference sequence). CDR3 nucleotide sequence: TGTGCCAGCAGCCCCCTGGGGGGGTTTGAGCACGAGCAGTACTTC. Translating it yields CASSPLGGFEHEQYF.

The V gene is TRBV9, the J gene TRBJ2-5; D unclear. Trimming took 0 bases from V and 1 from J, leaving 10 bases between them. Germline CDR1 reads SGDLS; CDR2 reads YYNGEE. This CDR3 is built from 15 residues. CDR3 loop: CASSVAEIGQETQYF. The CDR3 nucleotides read TGTGCCAGCAGCGTAGCTGAGATCGGCCAAGAGACCCAGTACTTC.

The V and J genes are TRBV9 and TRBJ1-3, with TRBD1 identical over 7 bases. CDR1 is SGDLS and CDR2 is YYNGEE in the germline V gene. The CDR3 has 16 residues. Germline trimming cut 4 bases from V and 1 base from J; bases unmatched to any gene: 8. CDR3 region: CASSLEQGRSGNTIYF. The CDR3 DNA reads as TGTGCCAGCAGCCTCGAACAGGGGAGGTCTGGAAACACCATATATTTT.

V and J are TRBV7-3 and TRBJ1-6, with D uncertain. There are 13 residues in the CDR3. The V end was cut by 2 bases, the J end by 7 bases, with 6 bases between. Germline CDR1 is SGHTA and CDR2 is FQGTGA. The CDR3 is CASSLEGNSPLHF. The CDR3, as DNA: TGTGCCAGCAGCTTAGAGGGAAATTCACCCCTCCACTTT.

The CDR3 region has the DNA TGTGCCAGTAGTACGGGACAGGGAAGAAATGAAAAACTGTTTTTT. Protein: CASSTGQGRNEKLFF. The V and J genes are TRBV19 and TRBJ1-4; 9 bases line up with TRBD1. This CDR3 region has 15 residues. With 4 bases clipped from V and 5 bases from J, the junction kept 5 bases outside the gene matches. CDR1 is LNHDA and CDR2 is SQIVND in the germline V gene (reference sequence).

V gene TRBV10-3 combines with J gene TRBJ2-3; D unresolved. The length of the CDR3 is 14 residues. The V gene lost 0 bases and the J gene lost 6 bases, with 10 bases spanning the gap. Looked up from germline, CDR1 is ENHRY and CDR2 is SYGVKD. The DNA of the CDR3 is TGTGCCATCAGTGAGTCGTTCCCGTCCGATACGCAGTATTTT. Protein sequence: CAISESFPSDTQYF.

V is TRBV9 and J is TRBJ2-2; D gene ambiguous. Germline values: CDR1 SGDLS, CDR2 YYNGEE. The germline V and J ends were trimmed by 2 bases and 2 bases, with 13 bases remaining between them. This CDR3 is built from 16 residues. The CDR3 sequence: CASSVDTWPNTGELFF. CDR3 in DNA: TGTGCCAGCAGCGTCGACACCTGGCCCAACACCGGGGAGCTGTTTTTT.